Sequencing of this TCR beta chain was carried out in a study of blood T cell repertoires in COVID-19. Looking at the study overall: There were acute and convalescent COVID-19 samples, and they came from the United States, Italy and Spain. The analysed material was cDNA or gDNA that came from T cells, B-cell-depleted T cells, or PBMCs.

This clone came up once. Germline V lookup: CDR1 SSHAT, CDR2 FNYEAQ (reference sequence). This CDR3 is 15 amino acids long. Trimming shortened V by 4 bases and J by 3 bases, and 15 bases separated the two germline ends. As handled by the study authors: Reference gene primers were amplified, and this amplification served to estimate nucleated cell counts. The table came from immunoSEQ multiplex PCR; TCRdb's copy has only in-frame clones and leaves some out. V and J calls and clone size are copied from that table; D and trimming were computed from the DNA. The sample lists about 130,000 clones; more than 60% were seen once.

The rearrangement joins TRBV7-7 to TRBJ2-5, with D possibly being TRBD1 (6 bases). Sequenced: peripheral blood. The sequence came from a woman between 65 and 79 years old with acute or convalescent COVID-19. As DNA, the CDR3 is TGTGCCAGCAGCTCAATGGGACACTCGGAAGAGACCCAGTACTTC. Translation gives CASSSMGHSEETQYF.